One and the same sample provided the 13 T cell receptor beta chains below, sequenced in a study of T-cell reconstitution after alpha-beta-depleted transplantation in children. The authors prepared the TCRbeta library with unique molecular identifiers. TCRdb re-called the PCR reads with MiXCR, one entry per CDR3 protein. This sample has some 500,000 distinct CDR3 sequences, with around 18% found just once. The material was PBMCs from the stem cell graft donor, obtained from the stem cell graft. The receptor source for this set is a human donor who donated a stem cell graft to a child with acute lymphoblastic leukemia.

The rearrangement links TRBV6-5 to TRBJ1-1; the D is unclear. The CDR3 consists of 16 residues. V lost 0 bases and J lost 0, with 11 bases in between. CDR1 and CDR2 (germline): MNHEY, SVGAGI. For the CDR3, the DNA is TGTGCCAGCAGTTACTCGATTCGGGTGATGAACACTGAAGCTTTCTTT. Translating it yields CASSYSIRVMNTEAFF.

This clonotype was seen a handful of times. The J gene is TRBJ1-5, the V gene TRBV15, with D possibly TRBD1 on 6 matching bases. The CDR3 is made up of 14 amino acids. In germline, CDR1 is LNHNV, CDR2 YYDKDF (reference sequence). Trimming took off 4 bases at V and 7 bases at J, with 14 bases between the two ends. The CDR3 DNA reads TGTGCCACCAGCATTATCGGGACACACCAGCCCCAGCATTTT. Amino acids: CATSIIGTHQPQHF.

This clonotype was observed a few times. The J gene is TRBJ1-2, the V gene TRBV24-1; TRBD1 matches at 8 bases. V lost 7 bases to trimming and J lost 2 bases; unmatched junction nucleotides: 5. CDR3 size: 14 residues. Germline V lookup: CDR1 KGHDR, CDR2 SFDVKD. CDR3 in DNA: TGTGCCACCAGCAGACAGGGGACCAACTATGGCTACACCTTC. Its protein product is CATSRQGTNYGYTF.

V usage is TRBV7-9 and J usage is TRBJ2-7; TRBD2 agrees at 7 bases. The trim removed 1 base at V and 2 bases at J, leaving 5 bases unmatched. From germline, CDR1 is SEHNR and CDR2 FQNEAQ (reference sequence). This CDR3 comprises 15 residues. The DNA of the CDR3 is TGTGCCAGCAGCTTAGAGGCGGGAGCGCCCTACGAGCAGTACTTC. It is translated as CASSLEAGAPYEQYF.

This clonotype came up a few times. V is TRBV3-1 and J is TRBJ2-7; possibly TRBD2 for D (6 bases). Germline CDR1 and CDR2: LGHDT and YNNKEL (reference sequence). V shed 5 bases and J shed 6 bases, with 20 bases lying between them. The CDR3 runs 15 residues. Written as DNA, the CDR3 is TGTGCCAGCAGCTACGCCTCGACGGGAGACCGCGAGCAGTACTTC. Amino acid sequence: CASSYASTGDREQYF.

The CDR3 region has the DNA TGCGCCAGCAGCGCCGCAGGTGCGGGGGCATTCTACGAGCAGTACTTC. It translates to CASSAAGAGAFYEQYF. This chain connects TRBV5-1 to TRBJ2-7, with a possible D match to TRBD2 (7 bases). CDR3 length equals 16 residues. CDR1 is SGHRS, CDR2 YFSETQ, per germline. V was clipped by 4 bases and J by 3 bases, with 20 bases between them.

This chain's CDR3 is CASSRARSDTQYF. CDR3 DNA sequence: TGCGCCAGTTCCCGAGCACGTTCAGATACGCAGTATTTT. V gene TRBV4-1 combines with J gene TRBJ2-3, with D unresolved. In germline, CDR1 is MGHRA, CDR2 YSYEKL. Trimming shortened V by 9 bases and J by 4 bases, and 14 bases separated the two germline ends. The CDR3 contains 13 residues.

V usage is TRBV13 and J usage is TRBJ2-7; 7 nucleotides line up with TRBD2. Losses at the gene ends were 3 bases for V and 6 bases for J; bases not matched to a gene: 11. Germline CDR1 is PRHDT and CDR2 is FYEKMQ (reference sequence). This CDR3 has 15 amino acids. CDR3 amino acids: CASSFGGSNVGEQYF. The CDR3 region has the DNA TGTGCCAGCAGCTTCGGCGGGAGCAACGTGGGCGAGCAGTACTTC.

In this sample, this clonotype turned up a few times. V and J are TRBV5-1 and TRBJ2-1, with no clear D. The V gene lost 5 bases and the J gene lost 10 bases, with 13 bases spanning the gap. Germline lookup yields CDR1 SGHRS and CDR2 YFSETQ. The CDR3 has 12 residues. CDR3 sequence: CASRLLGVEQFF. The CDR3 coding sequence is TGCGCCAGCAGACTTCTCGGAGTCGAGCAGTTCTTC. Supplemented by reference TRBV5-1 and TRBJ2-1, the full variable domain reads KAGVTQTPRYLIKTRGQQVTLSCSPISGHRSVSWYQQTPGQGLQFLFEYFSETQRNKGNFPGRFSGRQFSNSRSEMNVSTLELGDSALYLCASRLLGVEQFFGPGTRLTVL.

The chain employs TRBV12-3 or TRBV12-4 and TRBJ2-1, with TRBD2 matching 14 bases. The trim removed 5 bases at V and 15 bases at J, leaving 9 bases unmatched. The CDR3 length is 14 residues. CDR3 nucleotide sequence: TGTGCCAGCAGTAGTCAGGGACTAGCGGGAGAGTCGTTCTTC. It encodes CASSSQGLAGESFF.

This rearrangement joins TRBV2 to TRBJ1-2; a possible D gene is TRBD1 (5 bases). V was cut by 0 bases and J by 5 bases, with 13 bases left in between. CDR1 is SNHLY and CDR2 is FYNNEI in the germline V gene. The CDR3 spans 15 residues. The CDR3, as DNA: TGTGCCAGCAGTGAAGCGGGGCCGGGGGGGTATGGCTACACCTTC. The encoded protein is CASSEAGPGGYGYTF.

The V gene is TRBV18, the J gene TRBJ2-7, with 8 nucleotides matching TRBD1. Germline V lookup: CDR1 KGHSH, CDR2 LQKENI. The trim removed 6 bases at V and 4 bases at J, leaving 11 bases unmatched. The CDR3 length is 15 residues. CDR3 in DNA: TGTGCCAGCTCCCCTCCCGGGACAGGAGATTACGAGCAGTACTTC. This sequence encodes CASSPPGTGDYEQYF. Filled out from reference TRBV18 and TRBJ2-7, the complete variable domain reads NAGVMQNPRHLVRRRGQEARLRCSPMKGHSHVYWYRQLPEEGLKFMVYLQKENIIDESGMPKERFSAEFPKEGPSILRIQQVVRGDSAAYFCASSPPGTGDYEQYFGPGTRLTVT.

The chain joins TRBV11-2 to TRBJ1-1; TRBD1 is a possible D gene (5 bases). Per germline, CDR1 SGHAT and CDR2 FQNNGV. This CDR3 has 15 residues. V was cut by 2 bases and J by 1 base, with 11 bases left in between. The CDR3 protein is CASSLIAGENTEAFF. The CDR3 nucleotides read TGTGCCAGCAGCTTAATAGCGGGGGAGAACACTGAAGCTTTCTTT.